A single sample is the source of the 9 T cell receptor beta chains below, sequenced in a study of OX40 agonist ivuxolimab in advanced cancers. Assay: immunoSEQ multiplex PCR; the TCRdb copy retains only in-frame clones and omits some. Among tens of thousands of clones, around 84% were seen once, and the ten largest hold 5.5% to 7.5%. Sequenced here: CD4+ or CD8+ T cells sorted from blood, sampled in a trial of the OX40 agonist ivuxolimab. The receptors stem from an adult with an advanced solid tumor such as melanoma, head and neck, liver or kidney cancer.

This sequence joins TRBV25-1 and TRBJ2-1, with D perhaps TRBD2 (5 bases). Trimming shortened V by 5 bases and J by 9 bases, and 11 bases separated the two germline ends. The CDR3 covers 12 residues. Germline V gene lookup returns CDR1 MGHDK and CDR2 SYGVNS. CDR3 DNA sequence: TGTGCCAGCAGTCCAACTCGGGGTGAGCAGTTCTTC. It codes for CASSPTRGEQFF.

The chain is built from TRBV30 and TRBJ1-1; D is possibly TRBD1 (5 bases). Trimming took off 3 bases at V and 2 bases at J, with 19 bases between the two ends. The CDR3 consists of 16 residues. Germline CDR1 and CDR2: GTSNPN and SVGIG (reference sequence). CDR3 region: CAWRPAFVRANTEAFF. The CDR3 coding sequence is TGTGCCTGGAGACCCGCTTTCGTCAGGGCCAACACTGAAGCTTTCTTT.

The chain has TRBV5-1 and TRBJ1-2; tentative D call: TRBD1 (5 bases). Trimming took off 0 bases at V and 0 bases at J, with 9 bases between the two ends. Germline V gene lookup returns CDR1 SGHRS and CDR2 YFSETQ. The CDR3 runs 15 residues. CDR3 in amino acids: CASSLAGTTNYGYTF. CDR3 in DNA: TGCGCCAGCAGCTTGGCGGGGACTACTAACTATGGCTACACCTTC.

V is TRBV30 and J is TRBJ2-7; 7 positions match TRBD2. The junction had 11 bases not matched to a gene; V was cut back by 5 bases and J by 4 bases. The CDR3 length is 14 residues. CDR1 and CDR2 from the germline V gene are GTSNPN and SVGIG (reference sequence). The chain's CDR3 is CAWSEAAGAYEQYF. CDR3 bases: TGTGCCTGGTCGGAGGCCGCGGGAGCATACGAGCAGTACTTC.

This chain connects TRBV6-5 to TRBJ2-5, with D possibly being TRBD2 (7 bases). This CDR3 has 15 amino acids. Trimming cost V 0 bases and J 4 bases, with 12 bases left between them. Germline V gene lookup returns CDR1 MNHEY and CDR2 SVGAGI. The CDR3 DNA reads TGTGCCAGCAGTTACTCGAAGGGGGGGCGAGAGACCCAGTACTTC. This translates into CASSYSKGGRETQYF.

The gene calls are TRBV6-5 and TRBJ2-6; D not resolved. The CDR3 has 15 amino acids. Germline V gives CDR1 MNHEY, CDR2 SVGAGI. Trimming took 0 bases from V and 0 from J, leaving 3 bases between them. The CDR3 region has the DNA TGTGCCAGCAGTTACTCCAACTCTGGGGCCAACGTCCTGACTTTC. It translates to CASSYSNSGANVLTF.

The V call is TRBV30, the J call TRBJ1-2, with 9 bases matching TRBD1. V was clipped by 0 bases and J by 4 bases; unmatched bases: 6. CDR1 GTSNPN and CDR2 SVGIG come from the germline V gene (reference sequence). The CDR3 has 15 residues. For the CDR3, the DNA is TGTGCCTGGAGTGTACAGGGGGCGTTAAGCTATGGCTACACCTTC. Its protein is CAWSVQGALSYGYTF.

The chain uses TRBV10-3 and TRBJ2-7, with a possible D match to TRBD1 (6 bases). From germline, CDR1 is ENHRY and CDR2 SYGVKD. The CDR3 spans 13 residues. V lost 5 bases to trimming and J lost 3 bases, with 11 bases between them. The CDR3 DNA is TGTGCCATCAGTCCAGGACAGTTCTACGAGCAGTACTTC. It translates to CAISPGQFYEQYF.

The rearrangement joins TRBV27 to TRBJ2-1; the D gene is possibly TRBD2 (5 bases). Germline V gives CDR1 MNHEY, CDR2 SMNVEV (reference sequence). V was shortened by 2 bases and J by 2 bases, with 13 bases between the two germline ends. The CDR3 length is 16 residues. The CDR3 nucleotides read TGTGCCAGCAGTTTAGGATGGCTAGCTCCCTACAATGAGCAGTTCTTC. Translated, it gives CASSLGWLAPYNEQFF.